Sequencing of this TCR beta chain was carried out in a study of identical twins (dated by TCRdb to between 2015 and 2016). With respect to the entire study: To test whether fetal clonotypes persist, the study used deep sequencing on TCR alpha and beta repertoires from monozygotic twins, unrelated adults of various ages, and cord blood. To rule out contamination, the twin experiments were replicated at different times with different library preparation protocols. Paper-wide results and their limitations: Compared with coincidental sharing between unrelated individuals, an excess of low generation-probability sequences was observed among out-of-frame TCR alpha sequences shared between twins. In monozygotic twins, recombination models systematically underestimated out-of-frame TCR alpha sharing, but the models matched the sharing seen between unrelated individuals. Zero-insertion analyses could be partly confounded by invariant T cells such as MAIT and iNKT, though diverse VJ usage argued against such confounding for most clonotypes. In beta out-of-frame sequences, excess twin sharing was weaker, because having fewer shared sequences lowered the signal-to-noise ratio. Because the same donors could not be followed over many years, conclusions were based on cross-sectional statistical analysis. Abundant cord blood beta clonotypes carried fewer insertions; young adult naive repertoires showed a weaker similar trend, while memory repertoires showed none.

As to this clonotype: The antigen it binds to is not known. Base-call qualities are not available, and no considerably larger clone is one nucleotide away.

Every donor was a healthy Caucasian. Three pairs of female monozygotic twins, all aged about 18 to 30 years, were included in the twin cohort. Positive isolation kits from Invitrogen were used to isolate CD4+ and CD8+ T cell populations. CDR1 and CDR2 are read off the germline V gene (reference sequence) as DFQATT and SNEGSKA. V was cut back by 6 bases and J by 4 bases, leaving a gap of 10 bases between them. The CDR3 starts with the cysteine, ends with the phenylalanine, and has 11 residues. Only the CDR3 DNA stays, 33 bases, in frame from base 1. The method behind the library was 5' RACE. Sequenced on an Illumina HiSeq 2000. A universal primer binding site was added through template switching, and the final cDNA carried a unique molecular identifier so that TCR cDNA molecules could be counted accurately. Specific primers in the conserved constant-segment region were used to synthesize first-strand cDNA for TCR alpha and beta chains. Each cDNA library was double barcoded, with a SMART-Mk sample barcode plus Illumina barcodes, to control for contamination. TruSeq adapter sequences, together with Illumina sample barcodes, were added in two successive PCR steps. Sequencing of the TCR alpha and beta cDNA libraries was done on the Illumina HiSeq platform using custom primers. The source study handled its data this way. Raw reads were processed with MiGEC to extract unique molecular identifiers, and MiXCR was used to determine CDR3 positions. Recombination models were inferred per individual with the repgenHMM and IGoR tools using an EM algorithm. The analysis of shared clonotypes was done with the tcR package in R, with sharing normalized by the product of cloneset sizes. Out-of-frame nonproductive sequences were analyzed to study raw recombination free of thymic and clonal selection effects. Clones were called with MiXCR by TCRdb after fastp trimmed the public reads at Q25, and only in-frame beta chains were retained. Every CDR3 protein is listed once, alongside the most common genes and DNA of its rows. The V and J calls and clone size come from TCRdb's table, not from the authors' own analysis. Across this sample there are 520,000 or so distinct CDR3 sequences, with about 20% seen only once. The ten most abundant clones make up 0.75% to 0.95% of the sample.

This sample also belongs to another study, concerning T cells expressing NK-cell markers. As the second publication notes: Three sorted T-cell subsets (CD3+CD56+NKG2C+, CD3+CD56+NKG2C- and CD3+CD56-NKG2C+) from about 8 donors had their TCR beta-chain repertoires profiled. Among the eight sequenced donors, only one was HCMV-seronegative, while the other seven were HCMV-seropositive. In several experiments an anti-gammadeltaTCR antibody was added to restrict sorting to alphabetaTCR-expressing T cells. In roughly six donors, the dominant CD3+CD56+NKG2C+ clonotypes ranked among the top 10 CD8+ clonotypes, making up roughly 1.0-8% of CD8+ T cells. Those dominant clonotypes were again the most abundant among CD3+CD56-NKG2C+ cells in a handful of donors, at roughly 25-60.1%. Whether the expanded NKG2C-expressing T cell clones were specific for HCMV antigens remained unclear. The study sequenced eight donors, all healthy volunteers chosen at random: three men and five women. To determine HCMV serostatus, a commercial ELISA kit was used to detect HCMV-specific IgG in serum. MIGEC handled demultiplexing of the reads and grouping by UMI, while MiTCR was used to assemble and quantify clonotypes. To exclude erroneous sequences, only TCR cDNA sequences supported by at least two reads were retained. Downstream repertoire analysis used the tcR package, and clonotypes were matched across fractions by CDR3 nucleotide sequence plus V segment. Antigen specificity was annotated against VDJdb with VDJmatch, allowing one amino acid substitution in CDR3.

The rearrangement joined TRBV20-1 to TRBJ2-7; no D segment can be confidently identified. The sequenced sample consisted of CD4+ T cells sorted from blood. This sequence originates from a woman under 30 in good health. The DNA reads TGCAGTGCAACTCCACAATACGAGCAGTACTTC. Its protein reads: CSATPQYEQYF.